The 6 T cell receptor beta chains below come from one sample, sequenced in a study of identical twins. TCRdb re-called the 5' RACE reads with MiXCR, one entry per CDR3 protein. The sample records some 600,000 distinct CDR3 sequences, roughly 6.6% being singletons. This same sample was also part of a study on yellow fever vaccine responses in identical twins.

The sample was PBMCs. These receptors originate from a woman under 30 in good health.

The CDR3 DNA sequence: TGTGCCAGCACCCCAGGGAGTACTGAAGCTTTCTTT. This codes for CASTPGSTEAFF. V is TRBV12-3 or TRBV12-4 and J is TRBJ1-1, with D tentatively TRBD1 (5 bases). This CDR3 is 12 amino acids long. Between the trimmed V and J ends, which lost 7 bases and 5 bases, there was a span of 11 bases.

The sample holds a few counts of this clonotype. J is TRBJ2-5 and V is TRBV15, with unresolved D. This CDR3 has 11 amino acids. CDR1 is LNHNV and CDR2 is YYDKDF in the germline V gene (reference sequence). The V end lost 7 bases, the J end lost 4 bases, and 7 bases lay between the germline ends. The DNA for the CDR3 is TGTGCCACCAATCCTCTAGAGACCCAGTACTTC. Translating gives CATNPLETQYF.

The sample holds many counts of this clonotype. The chain uses TRBV5-1 and TRBJ2-7; TRBD1 or TRBD2 may be the D gene (5 bases each). V was pared by 0 bases and J by 3 bases, with 7 bases between. Per the germline V gene, CDR1 is SGHRS and CDR2 is YFSETQ. The CDR3 contains 13 residues. The CDR3 sequence is CASSLGDGYEQYV. CDR3 coding DNA: TGCGCCAGCAGCTTGGGGGACGGCTACGAGCAGTACGTC.

This clonotype showed up many times. The chain is built from TRBV15 and TRBJ2-1; D remains ambiguous. The germline gives CDR1 LNHNV, CDR2 YYDKDF (reference sequence). The V end lost 5 bases, the J end lost 4 bases, and 9 bases lay between the germline ends. The CDR3 sequence is 13 residues long. The CDR3 DNA is TGTGCCACCAGCTCCCCCGGGTACAATGAGCAGTTCTTC. Amino acid sequence: CATSSPGYNEQFF.

This clonotype showed up just a few times. V usage is TRBV21-1 and J usage is TRBJ2-5; the table names TRBD1, a call not compared with the DNA. TRBV21-1 is labeled a pseudogene. The CDR3 has 15 residues. As DNA, the CDR3 is TGTGCCAGCAGCCCGCAACCAATCCGGGACCCCCCAACGTACTTC. It encodes CASSPQPIRDPPTYF.

V is TRBV6-5 and J is TRBJ2-1; tentatively, D is TRBD2 (7 bases). The V end lost 2 bases, the J end lost 7 bases, and 15 bases lay between the germline ends. CDR3 length equals 15 residues. The V gene's germline CDR1 is MNHEY and CDR2 SVGAGI. The DNA for the CDR3 is TGTGCCAGCAGTTACGGGGGGGGGCTGGTGAATGAGCAGTTCTTC. It encodes CASSYGGGLVNEQFF.